These 21 T cell receptor beta chains were sequenced from one sample in a study of blood T cells in healthy people across ages. Using a J-beta primer mix together with a sample-barcoded 5' primer, a second PCR was run for roughly 6 to 11 cycles. Via MiXCR, TCRdb re-called the 5' RACE reads, giving one row per CDR3 protein. Seen here are 700,000 to 850,000 distinct CDR3 sequences, about 55% observed once, and the top ten hold under 50%. What was sequenced was blood. The receptor source for this set is a man at least 80 years old in good health.

The V and J genes are TRBV20-1 and TRBJ2-7; 9 bases are a match to TRBD2. CDR3 size: 17 residues. Trimming at V came to 5 bases and at J to 3 bases, leaving 17 bases not matched to a gene. CDR1 and CDR2 (germline): DFQATT, SNEGSKA (reference sequence). For the CDR3, the DNA is TGCAGTGCTTACAATTTAGGGTCCAGCGGGAGGAACTACGAGCAGTACTTC. Its protein is CSAYNLGSSGRNYEQYF.

This chain uses TRBV10-3 with TRBJ2-4; perhaps TRBD1 as D (5 bases). The assigned J gene may be wrong: the sequence end matches TRBJ2-7 better. Germline V gene lookup returns CDR1 ENHRY and CDR2 SYGVKD. The CDR3 loop spans 15 amino acids. This chain's CDR3 is CAISSSAQDVYEQYF. The CDR3 DNA follows: TGTGCCATTAGTTCCTCGGCACAGGATGTCTACGAGCAGTACTTC.

Only a few counts were recorded for this clonotype. The genes are TRBV29-1 and TRBJ2-3, with TRBD2 matching over 15 bases. This CDR3 is 16 amino acids long. In germline, CDR1 is SQVTM, CDR2 ANQGSEA. Losses at the gene ends were 3 bases for V and 4 bases for J; bases not matched to a gene: 5. DNA of the CDR3: TGCAGCGTTGATCCGGGACTAGCGGGAGGTGCAGATACGCAGTATTTT. Translated, it gives CSVDPGLAGGADTQYF.

Worth noting for this clonotype: The junction and the germline gene differ at one end; a read error may be behind it. The V call is TRBV28, the J call TRBJ1-6; perhaps TRBD1 as D (5 bases). CDR1 is MDHEN, CDR2 SYDVKM, per germline. The CDR3 is made up of 15 amino acids. Here the CDR3 DNA reads TGTGCCAGCCTAGAACAGGCCTCCTTTAATTCACCCCTCCACTTT. It encodes CASLEQASFNSPLHF.

The chain combines TRBV7-2 with TRBJ2-7; TRBD2 aligns across 15 bases. The length of the CDR3 is 18 residues. V shed 2 bases, J shed 0 bases, and the junction held 5 bases outside the gene matches. Germline V gives CDR1 SGHTA, CDR2 FQGNSA. CDR3 amino acids: CASSLKGLAGGRSYEQYF. The CDR3 region has the DNA TGTGCCAGCAGCTTAAAGGGACTAGCGGGAGGTCGCTCCTACGAGCAGTACTTC.

With respect to this clonotype: Since a much larger clone is just one base distant, this may be a read error. This chain joins TRBV28 and TRBJ2-3, with a tentative D call TRBD2 (6 bases). CDR3 size: 15 residues. The germline V gene has CDR1 MDHEN and CDR2 SYDVKM. CDR3 residues: CVSSLSGAGARYAYF. The CDR3 region has the DNA TGTGTCAGCAGTTTATCGGGAGCCGGCGCCAGATACGCGTATTTT.

V and J are TRBV21-1 and TRBJ2-1; the listed D gene, TRBD2, was not tested against the DNA. TRBV21-1 is shown as a pseudogene. This CDR3 has 20 amino acids. CDR3 loop: CASRRPGLADFRSSYNEQFF. The CDR3 DNA is TGTGCCAGCAGGAGACCGGGACTAGCGGATTTCAGGAGCTCCTACAATGAGCAGTTCTTC.

The chain recombines TRBV5-1 with TRBJ2-7, with D unresolved. The J call is doubtful: the DNA matches TRBJ2-4 better. CDR1 is SGHRS and CDR2 is YFSETQ in the germline V gene. CDR3 size: 14 residues. CDR3 residues: CASSVPEAANIQYF. The DNA of the CDR3 is TGCGCCAGCAGCGTTCCCGAGGCAGCCAACATTCAGTACTTC.

This clonotype appeared a single time. This chain joins TRBV5-1 and TRBJ2-4, with TRBD2 matching over 11 bases. This CDR3 region has 17 residues. The V and J ends lost 0 bases and 3 bases, in that order; junction bases with no gene match: 5. The germline V gene has CDR1 SGHRS and CDR2 YFSETQ. CDR3 coding DNA: TGCGCCAGCAGCTTGGATCTAGCGGGAGGTGACAAAAACATTCAGTACTTC. It translates to CASSLDLAGGDKNIQYF.

Regarding this clonotype: One end of the junction fails to match germline, which may point to a read error. This chain joins TRBV11-1 and TRBJ2-6; D might be TRBD1 (5 bases). This CDR3 comprises 17 residues. Per germline, CDR1 SGHAT and CDR2 FQDESV (reference sequence). The CDR3 spells CTSSLLQGTPGANVLTF. CDR3 sequence (DNA): TGTACCAGCAGCTTACTGCAGGGAACTCCTGGGGCCAACGTCCTGACTTTC.

The chain uses TRBV4-2 and TRBJ1-5; possible D gene TRBD1, 6 bases. The CDR3 covers 18 residues. CDR1 LGHNA and CDR2 YNFKEQ come from the germline V gene. Trimming removed 7 bases from V and 3 bases from J, with 25 bases in between. This CDR3 is CASIPFVRTAPNNQPQHF. The DNA of the CDR3 is TGTGCCAGCATCCCTTTTGTCCGGACAGCGCCTAACAATCAGCCCCAGCATTTT.

This chain links TRBV6-5 with TRBJ2-5; TRBD1 aligns across 7 bases. The CDR3 covers 12 residues. Trimming at V came to 5 bases and at J to 11 bases, leaving 8 bases not matched to a gene. CDR1 is MNHEY, CDR2 SVGAGI, per germline. CDR3 protein: CASSTRQGLQYF. The CDR3 DNA follows: TGTGCCAGCAGTACCAGACAGGGTTTGCAGTACTTC.

Only one count was recorded for this clonotype. The CDR3 DNA sequence: TGCAGTGCTAGAGTAGGCCTAGCGGGGAGCAATGAGCAGTTCTTC. This translates into CSARVGLAGSNEQFF. This chain joins TRBV20-1 and TRBJ2-1, with TRBD2 matching over 9 bases. Trimming at V came to 1 base and at J to 6 bases, leaving 7 bases not matched to a gene. The CDR3 runs to 15 residues. Germline CDR1 reads DFQATT; CDR2 reads SNEGSKA (reference sequence).

The chain employs TRBV12-3 or TRBV12-4 and TRBJ2-1; TRBD1 or TRBD2 may be the D gene (6 bases each). The end of the DNA fits TRBJ2-7 better, so the J call may be wrong. This CDR3 region has 15 residues. The CDR3 DNA is TGTGCCAGCAGTCCCCTCGACGGGCGGGACAATGAGCAGTACTTC. Its translation: CASSPLDGRDNEQYF.

CDR3 DNA: TGTGCCAGCAGCCTTCGGGGCAATTCAGAAGAGCAGTTCTTC. Translation gives CASSLRGNSEEQFF. This chain connects TRBV3-1 to TRBJ2-1; D possibly uses TRBD1 or TRBD2 (5 bases each). This CDR3 is built from 14 residues. The V gene's germline CDR1 is LGHDT and CDR2 YNNKEL (reference sequence). Trimming stripped 4 bases from V and 10 bases from J, with 17 bases between.

This clonotype was picked up a small number of times. The chain recombines TRBV7-2 with TRBJ2-3; TRBD2 matches 10 bases. After removal of 1 base from V and 6 bases from J, the junction contained 7 bases not matched to a gene. The length of the CDR3 is 16 residues. CDR1 SGHTA and CDR2 FQGNSA come from the germline V gene. The DNA of the CDR3 is TGTGCCAGCAGCTTAGTGGGGACTAGCGTGTGGGATACGCAGTATTTT. Translated, it gives CASSLVGTSVWDTQYF. The full variable domain, rest sourced from reference TRBV7-2 and TRBJ2-3, is GAGVSQSPSNKVTEKGKDVELRCDPISGHTALYWYRQSLGQGLEFLIYFQGNSAPDKSGLPSDRFSAERTGGSVSTLTIQRTQQEDSAVYLCASSLVGTSVWDTQYFGPGTRLTVL.

The chain has TRBV24-1 and TRBJ2-5, with D perhaps assigned TRBD1 or TRBD2 (5 bases each). The end of the DNA aligns better with TRBJ2-7, so the J call may be wrong. CDR3 length: 13 residues. Per the germline V gene, CDR1 is KGHDR and CDR2 is SFDVKD. The CDR3 DNA is TGTGCCACCTCCGGGACCAATCGATACGAGCAGTACTTC. Its translation is CATSGTNRYEQYF.

This chain joins TRBV6-2 or TRBV6-3 and TRBJ2-7; tentatively, D is TRBD2 (5 bases). The V end lost 2 bases, the J end lost 3 bases, and 14 bases lay between the germline ends. Germline lookup yields CDR1 MNHEY and CDR2 SVGEGT. The CDR3 consists of 15 residues. CDR3 coding DNA: TGTGCCAGCAGTTACCCATCTAGCCCGGTCTACGAGCAGTACTTC. Protein: CASSYPSSPVYEQYF.

The V call is TRBV4-2, the J call TRBJ2-5; TRBD2 aligns across 9 bases. V dropped 0 bases and J dropped 2; count of bases not matched to a gene: 4. Per germline, CDR1 LGHNA and CDR2 YNFKEQ. The length of the CDR3 is 16 residues. This CDR3 is CASSQEGSGGQETQYF. The CDR3 DNA follows: TGTGCCAGCAGCCAAGAGGGTAGCGGGGGACAAGAGACCCAGTACTTC.

In this sample, this clonotype turned up a few times. This chain links TRBV14 with TRBJ2-7; 9 bases fit TRBD1. Germline V gene sequence: CDR1 SGHDN, CDR2 FVKESK. The CDR3 runs to 16 residues. After removal of 0 bases from V and 6 bases from J, the junction contained 9 bases not matched to a gene. The CDR3 region is CASSQDDKQGAVEQYF. CDR3 nucleotides: TGTGCCAGCAGCCAAGATGATAAACAGGGGGCGGTCGAGCAGTACTTC. Using reference TRBV14 and TRBJ2-7 for the parts outside the CDR3, the full variable domain is EAGVTQFPSHSVIEKGQTVTLRCDPISGHDNLYWYRRVMGKEIKFLLHFVKESKQDESGMPNNRFLAERTGGTYSTLKVQPAELEDSGVYFCASSQDDKQGAVEQYFGPGTRLTVT.

This clonotype was observed a handful of times. The rearrangement joins TRBV5-1 to TRBJ2-7; D is tentatively TRBD1 or TRBD2 (5 bases each). There are 15 residues in the CDR3. Germline values: CDR1 SGHRS, CDR2 YFSETQ. Trimming stripped 5 bases from V and 2 bases from J, with 17 bases between. This CDR3 is CASRAGTGIPYEQYF. CDR3 in DNA: TGCGCCAGCAGAGCCGGGACGGGGATTCCCTACGAGCAGTACTTC.